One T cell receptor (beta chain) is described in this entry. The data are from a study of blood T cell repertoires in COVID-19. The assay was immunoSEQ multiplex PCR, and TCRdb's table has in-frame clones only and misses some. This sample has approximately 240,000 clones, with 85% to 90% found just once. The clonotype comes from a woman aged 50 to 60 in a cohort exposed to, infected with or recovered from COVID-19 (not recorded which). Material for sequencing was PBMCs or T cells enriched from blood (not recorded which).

CDR3 nucleotide sequence: TGTGCCAGCAGCATGGGGACACCGAGCTCTGGAAACACCATATATTTT. Translated, it gives CASSMGTPSSGNTIYF. This rearrangement joins TRBV5-5 to TRBJ1-3, with D tentatively TRBD1 (6 bases). The CDR3 totals 16 residues. Per germline, CDR1 SGHKS and CDR2 YYEKEE (reference sequence). The germline V and J ends were trimmed by 4 bases and 0 bases, with 14 bases remaining between them.